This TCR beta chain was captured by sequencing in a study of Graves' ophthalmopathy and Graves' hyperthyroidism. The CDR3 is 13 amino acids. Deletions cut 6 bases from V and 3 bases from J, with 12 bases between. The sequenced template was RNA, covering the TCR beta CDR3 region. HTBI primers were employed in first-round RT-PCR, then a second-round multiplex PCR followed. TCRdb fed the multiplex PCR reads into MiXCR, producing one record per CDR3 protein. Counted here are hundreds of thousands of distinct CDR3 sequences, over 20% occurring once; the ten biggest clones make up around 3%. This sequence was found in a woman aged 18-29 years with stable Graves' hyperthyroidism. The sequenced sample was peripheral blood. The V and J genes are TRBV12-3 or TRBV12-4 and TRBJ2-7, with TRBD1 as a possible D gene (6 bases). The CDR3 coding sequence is TGTGCCAGCAGAACCGGGACACGCTACGAGCAGTACTTC. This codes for CASRTGTRYEQYF.